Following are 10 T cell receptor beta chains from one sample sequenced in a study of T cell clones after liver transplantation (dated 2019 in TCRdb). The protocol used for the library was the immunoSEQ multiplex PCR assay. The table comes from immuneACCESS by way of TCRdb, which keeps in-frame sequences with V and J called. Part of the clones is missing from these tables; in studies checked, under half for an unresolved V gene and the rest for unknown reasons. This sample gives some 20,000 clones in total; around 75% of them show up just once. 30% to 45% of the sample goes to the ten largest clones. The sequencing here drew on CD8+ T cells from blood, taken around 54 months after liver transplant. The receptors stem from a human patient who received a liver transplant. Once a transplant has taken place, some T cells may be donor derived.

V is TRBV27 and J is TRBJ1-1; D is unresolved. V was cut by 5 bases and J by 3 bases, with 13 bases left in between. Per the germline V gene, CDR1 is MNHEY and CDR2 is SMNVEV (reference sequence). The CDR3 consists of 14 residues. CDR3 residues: CASSPHPGYTEAFF. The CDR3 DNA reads TGTGCCAGCAGTCCGCACCCCGGGTACACTGAAGCTTTCTTT.

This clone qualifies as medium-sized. The CDR3 is CASSLQGTYSGAFF. The CDR3 DNA sequence: TGTGCCAGCAGTTTACAGGGTACCTATAGCGGAGCTTTCTTT. The V and J genes are TRBV28 and TRBJ1-1; weak D call: TRBD1 (5 bases). The CDR3 is 14 residues long. From germline, CDR1 is MDHEN and CDR2 SYDVKM. Trimming left V 2 bases short and J 10 bases short, with 17 bases between.

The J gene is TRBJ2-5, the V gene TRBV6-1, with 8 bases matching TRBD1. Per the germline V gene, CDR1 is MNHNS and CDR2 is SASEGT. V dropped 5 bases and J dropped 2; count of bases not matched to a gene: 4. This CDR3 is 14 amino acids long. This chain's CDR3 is CASSMTGVQETQYF. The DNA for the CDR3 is TGTGCCAGCAGTATGACAGGGGTTCAAGAGACCCAGTACTTC.

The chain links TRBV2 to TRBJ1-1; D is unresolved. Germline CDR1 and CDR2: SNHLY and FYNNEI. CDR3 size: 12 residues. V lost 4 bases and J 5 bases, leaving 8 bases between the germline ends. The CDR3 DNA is TGTGCCAGCAGTGTCAAAAGTACTGAAGCTTTCTTT. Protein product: CASSVKSTEAFF.

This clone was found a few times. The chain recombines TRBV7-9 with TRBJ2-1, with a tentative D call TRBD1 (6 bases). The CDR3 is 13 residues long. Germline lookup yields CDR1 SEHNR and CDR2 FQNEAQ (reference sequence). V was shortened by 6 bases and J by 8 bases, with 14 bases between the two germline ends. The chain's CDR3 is CASRLQGFDEQFF. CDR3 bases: TGTGCCAGCAGACTACAGGGTTTCGATGAGCAGTTCTTC.

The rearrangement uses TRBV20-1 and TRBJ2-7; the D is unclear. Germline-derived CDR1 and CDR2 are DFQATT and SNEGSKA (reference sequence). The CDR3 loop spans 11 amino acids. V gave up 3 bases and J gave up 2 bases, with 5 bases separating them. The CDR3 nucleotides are TGCAGTGCTAGGGACCCCTACGAGCAGTACTTC. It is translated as CSARDPYEQYF.

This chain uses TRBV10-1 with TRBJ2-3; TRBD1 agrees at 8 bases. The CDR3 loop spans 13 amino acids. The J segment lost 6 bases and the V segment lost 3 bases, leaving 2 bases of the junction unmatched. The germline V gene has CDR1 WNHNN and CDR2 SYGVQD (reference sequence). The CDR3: CASSDTGGDTQYF. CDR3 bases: TGCGCCAGCAGTGACACAGGGGGGGATACGCAGTATTTT.

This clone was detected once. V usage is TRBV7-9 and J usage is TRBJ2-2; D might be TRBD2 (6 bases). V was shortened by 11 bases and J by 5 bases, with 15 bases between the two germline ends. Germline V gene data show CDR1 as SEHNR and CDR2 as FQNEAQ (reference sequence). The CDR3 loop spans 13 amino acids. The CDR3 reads CASRRGVTGELFF. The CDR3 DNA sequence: TGTGCCTCTCGGCGGGGAGTGACCGGGGAGCTGTTTTTT.

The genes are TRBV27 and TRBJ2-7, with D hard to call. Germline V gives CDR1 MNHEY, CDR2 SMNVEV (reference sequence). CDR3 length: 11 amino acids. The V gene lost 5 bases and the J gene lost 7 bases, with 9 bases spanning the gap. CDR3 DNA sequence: TGTGCCAGCAGTGCCCTGGGAGAGCAGTACTTC. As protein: CASSALGEQYF.

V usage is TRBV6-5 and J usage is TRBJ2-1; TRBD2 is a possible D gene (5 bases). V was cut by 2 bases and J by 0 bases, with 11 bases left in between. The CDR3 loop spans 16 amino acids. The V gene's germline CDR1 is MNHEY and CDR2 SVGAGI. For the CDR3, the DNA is TGTGCCAGCAGTTACACTGACTACAGCTCCTACAATGAGCAGTTCTTC. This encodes CASSYTDYSSYNEQFF.